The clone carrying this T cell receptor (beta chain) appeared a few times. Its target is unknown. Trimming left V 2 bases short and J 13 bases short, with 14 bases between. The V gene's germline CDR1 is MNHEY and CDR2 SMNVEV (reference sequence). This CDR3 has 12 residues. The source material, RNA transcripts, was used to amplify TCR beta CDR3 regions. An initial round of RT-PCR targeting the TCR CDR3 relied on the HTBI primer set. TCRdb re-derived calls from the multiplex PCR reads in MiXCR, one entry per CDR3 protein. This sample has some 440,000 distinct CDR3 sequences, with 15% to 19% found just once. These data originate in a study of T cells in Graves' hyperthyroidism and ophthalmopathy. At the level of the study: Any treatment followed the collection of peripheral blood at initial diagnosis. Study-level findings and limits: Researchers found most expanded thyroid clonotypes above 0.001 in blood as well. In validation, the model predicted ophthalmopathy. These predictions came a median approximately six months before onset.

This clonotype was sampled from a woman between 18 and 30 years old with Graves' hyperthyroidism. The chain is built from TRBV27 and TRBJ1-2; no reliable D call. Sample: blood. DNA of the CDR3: TGTGCCAGCAGTTTAGATCGTGTCACCGTCACCTTC. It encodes CASSLDRVTVTF.